The 20 T cell receptor beta chains below all came from one sample that was sequenced in a study of blood T cells in healthy people across ages. Together with a sample-barcoded 5' primer, a J-beta primer mix was included in a second PCR lasting about 6 to 11 cycles. TCRdb reanalysed the 5' RACE reads using MiXCR and keeps one entry per CDR3 protein. The repertoire consists of under 1,100,000 distinct CDR3 sequences, with roughly 24% occurring once and the leading ten covering about 0.8%. The same specimen was also included in a second study, on T cells of mothers and their children.

Sequencing used blood. The receptors were sampled from a girl aged 2 to 10 in good health.

J is TRBJ2-7 and V is TRBV15, with D possibly matching TRBD1 (6 bases). With 2 bases removed from V and 3 bases from J, the gap between germline ends came to 17 bases. The germline V gene encodes CDR1 LNHNV and CDR2 YYDKDF (reference sequence). The CDR3 has 16 residues. The CDR3 bases are TGTGCCACCAGCAGATCTGGACAGATCGGACGCTACGAGCAGTACTTC. It is translated as CATSRSGQIGRYEQYF.

In this sample, this clonotype turned up a few times. This rearrangement joins TRBV24-1 to TRBJ2-5; 7 positions agree with TRBD1. The J call may be in error: the DNA end matches TRBJ2-1 better. The CDR3 runs to 16 residues. Germline V gives CDR1 KGHDR, CDR2 SFDVKD. CDR3 in DNA: TGTGCCACCAGTGATCCACGAGGGGGCCACCCCAATGAGCAGTTCTTC. Amino acid sequence: CATSDPRGGHPNEQFF.

The sample holds a few counts of this clonotype. The chain carries TRBV11-1 and TRBJ2-5; D possibly matches TRBD1 or TRBD2 (5 bases each). The assigned J gene may be wrong: the sequence end matches TRBJ2-7 better. CDR1 and CDR2 from the germline V gene are SGHAT and FQDESV (reference sequence). The CDR3 has 15 amino acids. As DNA, the CDR3 is TGTGCCAGCAGCTTAAAAAGGGACCTGTACTACGAGCAGTACTTC. Residues: CASSLKRDLYYEQYF.

V usage is TRBV9 and J usage is TRBJ2-5; D perhaps matches TRBD2 (6 bases). Trimming took off 0 bases at V and 4 bases at J, with 16 bases between the two ends. From germline, CDR1 is SGDLS and CDR2 YYNGEE. The CDR3 runs 16 residues. The CDR3: CASSVEAGRRGETQYF. Here the CDR3 DNA reads TGTGCCAGCAGCGTAGAGGCGGGGCGGCGAGGAGAGACCCAGTACTTC.

The chain uses TRBV9 and TRBJ2-1, with 13 nucleotides matching TRBD2. The length of the CDR3 is 17 residues. Trimming at V came to 4 bases and at J to 2 bases, leaving 6 bases not matched to a gene. CDR1 and CDR2 (germline): SGDLS, YYNGEE. CDR3 region: CASSIGLAGEAYNEQFF. In nucleotides, the CDR3 is TGTGCCAGCAGCATAGGACTAGCGGGAGAAGCCTACAATGAGCAGTTCTTC.

V usage is TRBV29-1 and J usage is TRBJ1-2; tentative D call: TRBD1 (6 bases). This CDR3 contains 12 residues. The V end lost 8 bases, the J end lost 10 bases, and 20 bases lay between the germline ends. Germline lookup yields CDR1 SQVTM and CDR2 ANQGSEA. The CDR3 loop is CSYWTVEDAYTF. DNA for the CDR3: TGCAGCTATTGGACAGTTGAAGATGCCTACACCTTC.

This chain links TRBV24-1 with TRBJ2-5, with a tentative D call TRBD2 (6 bases). TRBJ2-1 explains the end of the DNA better; the J call may be wrong. The CDR3 has 13 amino acids. The V gene's germline CDR1 is KGHDR and CDR2 SFDVKD. The CDR3 DNA sequence: TGTGCCACCAGTGATTTTAGCGGCAATGAGCAGTTCTTC. This translates into CATSDFSGNEQFF.

This clonotype was observed a few times. The rearrangement links TRBV4-1 to TRBJ1-1, with 7 bases that match TRBD1. The CDR3 is made up of 15 amino acids. The V gene's germline CDR1 is MGHRA and CDR2 YSYEKL. The ends lost 4 bases at V and 7 bases at J; junction bases unmatched: 12. CDR3 amino acids: CASSPRGQTTLEAFF. The CDR3 coding sequence is TGCGCCAGCAGCCCTCGGGGACAGACAACACTTGAAGCTTTCTTT.

The chain joins TRBV6-2 or TRBV6-3 to TRBJ2-5; D is possibly TRBD1 or TRBD2 (5 bases each). The DNA end lines up better with TRBJ2-1; the J call may be wrong. CDR3 length: 11 residues. From germline, CDR1 is MNHEY and CDR2 SVGEGT. CDR3 bases: TGTGCCAGCAGTTATGGGGGTCAGCAGTTCTTC. It specifies CASSYGGQQFF.

The CDR3 sequence is CASSSDGLAGDIGELFF. CDR3 DNA sequence: TGTGCCAGCAGTTCCGATGGACTAGCGGGAGATATCGGGGAGCTGTTTTTT. J is TRBJ2-2 and V is TRBV12-3 or TRBV12-4; 13 bases line up with TRBD2. The CDR3 sequence is 17 residues long. The V and J ends lost 4 bases and 7 bases, in that order; junction bases with no gene match: 9.

This sequence joins TRBV29-1 and TRBJ1-1; D call uncertain. The ends were cut back, 4 bases at V and 3 bases at J, with 12 bases in the middle. CDR3 size: 13 residues. The germline gives CDR1 SQVTM, CDR2 ANQGSEA. The CDR3 reads CSVVWGRDTEAFF. The CDR3 DNA sequence: TGCAGCGTTGTGTGGGGAAGGGACACTGAAGCTTTCTTT. Filled out from reference TRBV29-1 and TRBJ1-1, the complete variable domain reads SAVISQKPSRDICQRGTSLTIQCQVDSQVTMMFWYRQQPGQSLTLIATANQGSEATYESGFVIDKFPISRPNLTFSTLTVSNMSPEDSSIYLCSVVWGRDTEAFFGQGTRLTVV.

This clonotype has more than one count but fewer than ten. The genes are TRBV4-3 and TRBJ2-1; D is perhaps TRBD1 (5 bases). Trimming cost V 2 bases and J 6 bases, with 11 bases left between them. This CDR3 region has 14 residues. The germline V gene has CDR1 LGHNA and CDR2 YSLEER. The CDR3 sequence is CASSQSGLGNEQFF. DNA for the CDR3: TGCGCCAGCAGCCAATCAGGGTTAGGCAATGAGCAGTTCTTC.

The rearrangement uses TRBV6-1 and TRBJ1-2; D is unresolved. Germline V gives CDR1 MNHNS, CDR2 SASEGT. The CDR3 sequence is 15 residues long. Trimming took off 1 base at V and 4 bases at J, with 13 bases between the two ends. CDR3 sequence (DNA): TGTGCCAGCAGTGAAGGTTTAGAAATTATCTATGGCTACACCTTC. This gives the protein CASSEGLEIIYGYTF.

This clonotype has only a few counts. The V and J genes are TRBV4-1 and TRBJ1-4; 8 bases align to TRBD1. The V gene's germline CDR1 is MGHRA and CDR2 YSYEKL. This CDR3 contains 15 residues. V trimming: 1 base; J trimming: 7 bases; junction bases outside the gene matches: 5. The CDR3 is CASSQGQGTSEKLFF. In DNA, the CDR3 is TGCGCCAGCAGCCAAGGACAGGGGACGAGTGAAAAACTGTTTTTT.

V is TRBV5-1 and J is TRBJ2-7; D is possibly TRBD1 (6 bases). Germline CDR1 is SGHRS and CDR2 is YFSETQ. Deletions cut 3 bases from V and 3 bases from J, with 16 bases between. There are 15 residues in the CDR3. CDR3 in DNA: TGCGCCAGCAGCTCGGAATCAGGGGCGATCTACGAGCAGTACTTC. This encodes CASSSESGAIYEQYF.

This clonotype was counted between two and nine times. The chain joins TRBV10-3 to TRBJ2-5; D is undetermined. The end of the DNA aligns better with TRBJ2-7, so the J call may be wrong. Germline V lookup: CDR1 ENHRY, CDR2 SYGVKD. This CDR3 contains 15 residues. The CDR3 region is CAISNDPSSSYEQYF. The CDR3 DNA sequence: TGTGCCATCAGCAACGATCCTTCTAGCTCCTACGAGCAGTACTTC.

In the case of this clonotype: As the CDR3 is not closed by the conserved phenylalanine or tryptophan, this likely results from a read error. The genes are TRBV3-1 and TRBJ1-1; D is ambiguous. V dropped 6 bases and J dropped 1 base, with 3 bases sitting between them. Germline V gene sequence: CDR1 LGHDT, CDR2 YNNKEL (reference sequence). The CDR3 covers 11 residues. CDR3 residues: CASSENTEAFL. In DNA, the CDR3 is TGTGCCAGCAGTGAGAACACTGAAGCTTTCCTT.

The V and J genes are TRBV24-1 and TRBJ2-3; TRBD2 aligns across 7 bases. The CDR3 length is 14 residues. Germline CDR1 and CDR2: KGHDR and SFDVKD. V trimming: 9 bases; J trimming: 4 bases; junction bases outside the gene matches: 9. DNA of the CDR3: TGTGCCACCGGATCCTGGGAGGGTGCAGATACGCAGTATTTT. Residues: CATGSWEGADTQYF.

The genes are TRBV9 and TRBJ2-7; a weak D match, TRBD1 (5 bases). The V end lost 3 bases, the J end lost 1 base, and 14 bases lay between the germline ends. CDR3 length equals 15 residues. Germline V gives CDR1 SGDLS, CDR2 YYNGEE. In DNA form, the CDR3 reads TGTGCCAGCAGCGCCGACAGCTATGGGTCCTACGAGCAGTACTTC. It is translated as CASSADSYGSYEQYF.

The V and J genes are TRBV27 and TRBJ2-1; TRBD1 matches at 10 bases. Gene TRBJ2-7 matches the end of the DNA better, so the J call may be wrong. This CDR3 is built from 14 residues. Germline CDR1 MNHEY, CDR2 SMNVEV (reference sequence). The CDR3 sequence is CASSRTGGVYEQYF. CDR3 DNA sequence: TGTGCCAGCAGTAGGACAGGGGGTGTTTACGAGCAGTACTTC.